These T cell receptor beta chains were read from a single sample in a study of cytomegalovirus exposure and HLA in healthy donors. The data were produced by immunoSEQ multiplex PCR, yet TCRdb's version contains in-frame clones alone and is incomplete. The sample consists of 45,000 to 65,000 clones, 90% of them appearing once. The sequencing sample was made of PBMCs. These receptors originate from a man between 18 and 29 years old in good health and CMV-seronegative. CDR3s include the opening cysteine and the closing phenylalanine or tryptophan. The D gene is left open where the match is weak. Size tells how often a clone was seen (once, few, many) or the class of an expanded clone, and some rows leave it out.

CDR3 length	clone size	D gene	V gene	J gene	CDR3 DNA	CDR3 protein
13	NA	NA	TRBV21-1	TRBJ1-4	TGTGCCAGCACCCTGGGCCCCCACCTAAAACTGTTTTTT	CASTLGPHLKLFF
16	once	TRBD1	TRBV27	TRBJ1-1	TGTGCCAGCAGTCGGGACAGGGGGCGACTCAACACTGAAGCTTTCTTT	CASSRDRGRLNTEAFF
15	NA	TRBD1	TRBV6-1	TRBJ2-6	TGTGCCAGCACCGAACAGGGGGCTGGGGCCAACGTCCTGACTTTC	CASTEQGAGANVLTF
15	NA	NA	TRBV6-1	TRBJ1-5	TGTGCCAGCAGTGAAGGGCAGTTTAGCAATCAGCCCCAGCATTTT	CASSEGQFSNQPQHF
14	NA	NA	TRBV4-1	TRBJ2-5	TGCGCCAGCAGCCCGGCGGGCTTACAAGAGACCCAGTACTTC	CASSPAGLQETQYF
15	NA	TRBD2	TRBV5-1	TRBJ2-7	TGCGCCAGCAGCTCCGGGACTAGCGGTACCTACGAGCAGTACTTC	CASSSGTSGTYEQYF
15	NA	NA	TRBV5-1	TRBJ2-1	TGCGCCAGCAGCCTTACTTCTAGCTCCTACAATGAGCAGTTCTTC	CASSLTSSSYNEQFF
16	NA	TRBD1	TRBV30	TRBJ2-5	TGTGCCTGGAGTATCGGAGGGGGGACAGGGAAAGAGACCCAGTACTTC	CAWSIGGGTGKETQYF
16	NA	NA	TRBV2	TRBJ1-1	TGTGCCAGCAGGGCCACTCAGGGGCCCCAGAACACTGAAGCTTTCTTT	CASRATQGPQNTEAFF
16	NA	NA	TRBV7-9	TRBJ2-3	TGTGCCAGCAGTCCTAGGCCTTTAGATTCCACAGATACGCAGTATTTT	CASSPRPLDSTDTQYF